These T cell receptor beta chains were read from a single sample in a study of CD8 T cells in Susac syndrome. Using its own MiXCR run on the immunoSEQ multiplex PCR reads, TCRdb lists one record per CDR3 protein. The data contain approximately 71,000 distinct CDR3 sequences, approximately 96% of them singletons. Sample: CD4+ T cells from PBMCs. The source of these receptors is a human donor with multiple sclerosis. Both conserved end residues are part of each CDR3. A D gene is named only where the DNA matches it firmly. Only some rows state a clone size, as once, few, many or a class for expanded clones.

clone_size,j_call,v_call,d_call,cdr3_aa,cdr3_nt
-,TRBJ2-7,TRBV7-8,TRBD1,CASSLVGQGFYEQYF,TGTGCCAGCAGCTTAGTGGGACAGGGTTTCTACGAGCAGTACTTC
once,TRBJ1-2,TRBV5-4,-,CASSLEQGRNGYTF,TGTGCCAGCAGCTTGGAACAGGGCCGAAATGGCTACACCTTC
-,TRBJ2-1,TRBV5-8,-,CASSLSGGAFNEQFF,TGTGCCAGCTCCCTAAGTGGGGGGGCCTTCAATGAGCAGTTCTTC
-,TRBJ1-3,TRBV29-1,-,CSAVVRNTIYF,TGCAGCGCGGTAGTTAGAAACACCATATATTTT
-,TRBJ1-3,TRBV12-3/TRBV12-4,TRBD1,CASTPSGQLSGNTIYF,TGTGCCAGCACCCCCTCGGGACAGCTCTCTGGAAACACCATATATTTT
-,TRBJ2-7,TRBV12-3/TRBV12-4,-,CASSLSLGPTYEQYF,TGTGCCAGCAGTTTAAGTCTGGGCCCCACCTACGAGCAGTACTTC
-,TRBJ2-5,TRBV11-2,-,CASSRSVFETQYF,TGTGCCAGCAGCCGATCGGTATTCGAGACCCAGTACTTC
-,TRBJ1-2,TRBV20-1,TRBD1,CSAQTGVGYGYTF,TGCAGTGCGCAGACAGGGGTCGGGTATGGCTACACCTTC
-,TRBJ2-1,TRBV30,TRBD2,CAWVLAGGRKFF,TGTGCCTGGGTACTAGCGGGGGGGCGAAAGTTCTTC
-,TRBJ2-1,TRBV4-1,-,CASSQGRSYGRLTNEQFF,TGCGCCAGCAGCCAAGGTCGGTCTTATGGACGATTAACCAATGAGCAGTTCTTC
-,TRBJ2-5,TRBV12-3/TRBV12-4,-,CASSLTPQETQYF,TGTGCCAGCAGTTTAACGCCTCAAGAGACCCAGTACTTC
-,TRBJ2-6,TRBV9,-,CASSVEATGANVLTF,TGTGCCAGCAGCGTAGAAGCGACGGGGGCCAACGTCCTGACTTTC
-,TRBJ2-1,TRBV20-1,TRBD1,CSARTGLPYNEQFF,TGCAGTGCACGGACAGGTTTGCCCTACAATGAGCAGTTCTTC
-,TRBJ1-5,TRBV12-3/TRBV12-4,-,CASTGQYQPQHF,TGTGCCAGCACCGGACAGTATCAGCCCCAGCATTTT
-,TRBJ2-1,TRBV24-1,TRBD2,CATSDSGLAGTSYNEQFF,TGTGCCACCAGTGATTCAGGACTAGCGGGGACCTCCTACAATGAGCAGTTCTTC
-,TRBJ2-7,TRBV12-3/TRBV12-4,-,CASSSLKGGQYF,TGTGCCAGCAGCTCACTCAAGGGAGGGCAGTACTTC
-,TRBJ1-1,TRBV10-3,TRBD1,CAISGGTGGYTEAFF,TGTGCCATCAGTGGAGGGACAGGGGGTTACACTGAAGCTTTCTTT
-,TRBJ1-2,TRBV5-1,TRBD1,CASSLLTGGQNGYTF,TGCGCCAGCAGCTTGCTGACAGGGGGACAGAATGGCTACACCTTC
-,TRBJ2-3,TRBV7-9,TRBD2,CASSDGLGRDTQYF,TGTGCCAGCAGCGACGGACTCGGGAGGGATACGCAGTATTTT
-,TRBJ2-5,TRBV11-2,-,CASSLGGLATQYF,TGTGCCAGCAGCTTAGGGGGTTTAGCGACCCAGTACTTC
-,TRBJ2-1,TRBV12-3/TRBV12-4,-,CASSPSNEQFF,TGTGCCAGCAGCCCCTCCAATGAGCAGTTCTTC
-,TRBJ1-1,TRBV25-1,-,CASSEYRHTEAFF,TGTGCCAGCAGTGAATATCGACACACTGAAGCTTTCTTT
-,TRBJ2-5,TRBV20-1,-,CSAGHGQGGETQYF,TGCAGTGCTGGACACGGACAGGGAGGGGAGACCCAGTACTTC
few,TRBJ2-7,TRBV5-4,-,CASSSWGVYEQYF,TGTGCCAGCAGCTCGTGGGGCGTATACGAGCAGTACTTC
few,TRBJ2-7,TRBV12-3/TRBV12-4,-,CASSLAQTYEQYF,TGTGCCAGCAGTTTAGCGCAGACCTACGAGCAGTACTTC
few,TRBJ1-5,TRBV3-1,-,CASSQRGGSNQPQHF,TGTGCCAGCAGCCAACGGGGAGGAAGCAATCAGCCCCAGCATTTT
-,TRBJ1-4,TRBV3-1,-,CASSHRRDDNENLFF,TGTGCCAGCAGCCATAGGCGGGACGATAATGAAAACCTGTTTTTT
-,TRBJ2-3,TRBV5-1,-,CASSLGPGEGTDTQYF,TGCGCCAGCAGCTTGGGGCCAGGGGAAGGAACAGATACGCAGTATTTT
-,TRBJ1-6,TRBV4-3,-,CASSPGHTYNSPLHF,TGCGCCAGCAGCCCCGGACACACCTATAATTCACCCCTCCACTTT
once,TRBJ2-5,TRBV7-2,-,CAPGPEGTRETQYF,TGTGCCCCCGGCCCGGAGGGAACTCGAGAGACCCAGTACTTC
-,TRBJ1-3,TRBV30,-,CAWSTGWDTIYF,TGTGCCTGGAGTACAGGGTGGGACACCATATATTTT
-,TRBJ2-2,TRBV27,-,CASSRGSANTGELFF,TGTGCCAGCAGTAGGGGGTCGGCGAACACCGGGGAGCTGTTTTTT
-,TRBJ1-2,TRBV28,-,CASSFPEGNYGYTF,TGTGCCAGCAGTTTCCCGGAGGGGAACTATGGCTACACCTTC
-,TRBJ1-2,TRBV7-9,TRBD1,CASSSDRGTPTRRYGYTF,TGTGCCAGCAGCTCCGACAGGGGAACACCCACTAGGAGATATGGCTACACCTTC
-,TRBJ1-3,TRBV5-1,-,CASSPRDDGNTIYF,TGCGCCAGCAGCCCCCGGGACGATGGAAACACCATATATTTT
-,TRBJ1-5,TRBV29-1,TRBD1,CSVVDRVNQPQHF,TGCAGCGTTGTCGACAGGGTCAATCAGCCCCAGCATTTT
-,TRBJ1-5,TRBV3-1,TRBD1,CASAQGARQPQHF,TGTGCCAGCGCTCAGGGGGCGCGACAGCCCCAGCATTTT
-,TRBJ2-1,TRBV2,TRBD2,CASSGGELAGAPEFF,TGTGCCAGCAGTGGTGGCGAACTAGCGGGGGCCCCGGAGTTCTTC
-,TRBJ2-1,TRBV20-1,-,CSARGGERGHEQFF,TGCAGTGCTAGAGGGGGGGAAAGGGGTCATGAGCAGTTCTTC
-,TRBJ2-1,TRBV20-1,TRBD1,CSARDLTGSWNEQFF,TGCAGTGCTAGAGATCTGACAGGGTCGTGGAATGAGCAGTTCTTC
-,TRBJ2-3,TRBV2,-,CASRTLGDTQYF,TGTGCCAGCAGGACTCTGGGAGATACGCAGTATTTT
-,TRBJ2-2,TRBV4-1,-,CASREGRAHTGELFF,TGCGCCAGCAGGGAGGGGCGCGCGCACACCGGGGAGCTGTTTTTT
-,TRBJ1-6,TRBV5-1,TRBD1,CASSLDRTLGSPLHF,TGCGCCAGCAGCCTGGACAGGACCTTGGGTTCACCCCTCCACTTT
-,TRBJ1-2,TRBV20-1,TRBD1,CSATRDREVDGYTF,TGCAGTGCTACCAGGGACAGGGAGGTTGATGGCTACACCTTC
-,TRBJ1-2,TRBV4-1,TRBD1,CASTTGQGGRGYTF,TGCGCCAGCACTACAGGACAGGGAGGCCGTGGCTACACCTTC
few,TRBJ2-1,TRBV5-4,-,CASSLGIRTLSYNEQFF,TGTGCCAGCAGCTTGGGTATCAGGACCCTCTCCTACAATGAGCAGTTCTTC
once,TRBJ2-1,TRBV7-2,TRBD1,CASSGQGQATEQFF,TGTGCCAGCAGCGGCCAAGGACAGGCCACCGAGCAGTTCTTC
-,TRBJ2-6,TRBV4-2,TRBD1,CASSQATVTGAGANVLTF,TGTGCCAGCAGCCAAGCCACCGTCACAGGGGCTGGGGCCAACGTCCTGACTTTC
-,TRBJ2-1,TRBV5-6,-,CASSLGQVNEQFF,TGTGCCAGCAGCTTGGGGCAGGTCAATGAGCAGTTCTTC
-,TRBJ2-5,TRBV5-6,-,CASTLRAGGETQYF,TGTGCCAGCACCCTACGTGCAGGGGGGGAGACCCAGTACTTC
-,TRBJ2-7,TRBV5-1,-,CASREGYSTYEQYF,TGCGCCAGCCGTGAGGGTTACAGTACCTACGAGCAGTACTTC
-,TRBJ1-2,TRBV3-1,-,CASSPRRGGGYTF,TGTGCCAGCAGCCCAAGGAGAGGAGGCGGCTACACCTTC
-,TRBJ2-3,TRBV6-2/TRBV6-3,TRBD1,CASSFLGQGVTDTQYF,TGTGCCAGCAGCTTCTTGGGACAGGGGGTCACAGATACGCAGTATTTT